The clone carrying this TCR beta chain came up once. Its antigen is unknown. Profiled with immunoSEQ multiplex PCR; TCRdb holds only in-frame clones, not every one. The sample holds 15,000 to 20,000 clones, around 83% seen once. This sample is part of a study of T cells in localized non-small cell lung cancer. General observations from the study: Longer overall survival associated with higher blood T cell density; shorter survival with higher adjacent-lung clonality. A median of 57 clones ranked among the top 100 in tumor appeared in adjacent lung.

This CDR3 region has 17 residues. The germline V gene has CDR1 SGHVS and CDR2 FQNEAQ. The V segment lost 1 base and the J segment 7 bases; nucleotides outside the gene matches: 10. The gene calls are TRBV7-8 and TRBJ1-4; 9 bases are a match to TRBD1. The sequences come from peripheral blood, collected before any cancer treatment. This receptor was identified in an older male donor with stage III lung adenocarcinoma. CDR3 nucleotides: TGTGCCAGCAGCTTAGAGGTCCACAGGGGGCGCGGTGAAAAACTGTTTTTT. It codes for CASSLEVHRGRGEKLFF.